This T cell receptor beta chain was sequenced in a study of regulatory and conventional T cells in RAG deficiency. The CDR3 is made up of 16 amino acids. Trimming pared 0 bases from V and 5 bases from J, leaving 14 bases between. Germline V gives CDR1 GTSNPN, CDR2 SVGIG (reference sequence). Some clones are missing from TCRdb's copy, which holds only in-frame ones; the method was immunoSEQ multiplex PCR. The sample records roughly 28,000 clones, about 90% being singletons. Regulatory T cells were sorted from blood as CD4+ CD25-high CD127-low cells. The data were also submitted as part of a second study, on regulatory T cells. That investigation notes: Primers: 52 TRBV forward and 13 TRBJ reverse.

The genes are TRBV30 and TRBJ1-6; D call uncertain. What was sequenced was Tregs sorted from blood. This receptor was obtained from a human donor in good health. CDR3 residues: CAWSVRVVGNNSPLHF. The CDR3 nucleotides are TGTGCCTGGAGTGTACGGGTGGTAGGCAATAATTCACCCCTCCACTTT.